Only a few counts were recorded for the clone carrying this T cell receptor (beta chain). What it recognizes is unknown. The sample belongs to a study of chemoradiotherapy in HPV16-positive cancers. Study as a whole: Candidate HPV-specific clones and shared TCR motifs came from two HPV16-positive patients.

From germline, CDR1 is SGHTA and CDR2 FQGNSA. This CDR3 spans 14 amino acids. Trimming pared 1 base from V and 8 bases from J, leaving 12 bases between. The data were produced by immunoSEQ multiplex PCR, yet TCRdb's version contains in-frame clones alone and is incomplete. The table records about 15,000 clones, 88% of them present only once. General study points: Candidate HPV-specific clones and E7-related TCR motifs grew in tumor during treatment. For HPV16-positive patients, expanding HPV-responsive T cells associated with longer recurrence-free survival.

The V call is TRBV7-2, the J call TRBJ2-1; no clear D gene. Sequenced here: blood, sampled from a patient who underwent chemoradiotherapy. The clonotype comes from a human donor with HPV-associated anogenital cancer. Written as DNA, the CDR3 is TGTGCCAGCAGCTTAGACGGCCCCTTGGATGAGCAGTTCTTC. Amino acids: CASSLDGPLDEQFF.